The rows below give T cell receptor beta chains drawn from one sample of a study of PD-1 blockade in classical Hodgkin lymphoma. Produced via immunoSEQ multiplex PCR; TCRdb's table is partial and in-frame only. This sample has tens of thousands of clones; about 81% occur once, and the top ten carry approximately 18%. The material sequenced was peripheral blood mononuclear cells (PBMCs), taken before the fourth cycle of nivolumab. The receptors come from a human donor with classical Hodgkin lymphoma. Both conserved end residues are part of each CDR3. Each record gives: D gene, CDR3 length, J gene, V gene, clone size, CDR3 protein, CDR3 DNA. D genes are given only for firm matches. Size is omitted from some rows. Given values are once, few, many or a class for expanded clones.

TRBD1 | 17 | TRBJ1-2 | TRBV4-3 | . | CASSQDLGTGVNYGYTF | TGCGCCAGCAGCCAAGATCTAGGGACAGGGGTTAACTATGGCTACACCTTC
. | 14 | TRBJ1-2 | TRBV2 | . | CASSEYRSNYGYTF | TGTGCCAGCAGTGAGTACAGGAGTAACTATGGCTACACCTTC
. | 15 | TRBJ2-7 | TRBV29-1 | few | CSVESSNPEVYEQYF | TGCAGCGTTGAGTCTTCTAACCCAGAGGTGTACGAGCAGTACTTC
. | 15 | TRBJ1-1 | TRBV5-6 | . | CASSLDPRGNTEAFF | TGTGCCAGCAGCTTAGACCCGAGGGGGAACACTGAAGCTTTCTTT
TRBD1 | 14 | TRBJ1-2 | TRBV10-2 | . | CASKQQGANYGYTF | TGCGCCAGCAAGCAACAGGGGGCCAACTATGGCTACACCTTC
. | 14 | TRBJ2-2 | TRBV7-9 | . | CASSGDGYTGELFF | TGTGCCAGCAGCGGGGACGGGTACACCGGGGAGCTGTTTTTT
. | 18 | TRBJ2-1 | TRBV11-2 | . | CASSVQRDRRLMYNEQFF | TGTGCCAGCAGCGTACAACGAGACCGCAGGCTTATGTACAATGAGCAGTTCTTC
. | 15 | TRBJ1-2 | TRBV18 | . | CASSPPGPASYGYTF | TGTGCCAGCTCACCACCGGGACCTGCTAGCTATGGCTACACCTTC
TRBD1 | 15 | TRBJ2-1 | TRBV10-3 | . | CAISMGQGPHNEQFF | TGTGCCATATCTATGGGACAGGGGCCCCACAATGAGCAGTTCTTC
TRBD2 | 12 | TRBJ2-3 | TRBV10-3 | . | CAGGGNTDTQYF | TGTGCCGGCGGGGGAAACACAGATACGCAGTATTTT
TRBD1 | 18 | TRBJ2-7 | TRBV28 | . | CASSTPRGRGQGNYEQYF | TGTGCCAGCAGTACGCCGCGGGGTAGGGGACAGGGTAACTACGAGCAGTACTTC
TRBD1 | 14 | TRBJ1-5 | TRBV7-9 | . | CASSRGQDNQPQHF | TGTGCCAGCAGCCGCGGACAGGACAATCAGCCCCAGCATTTT
. | 15 | TRBJ1-2 | TRBV6-1 | . | CASSLGPNPLGGYTF | TGTGCCAGCAGTTTAGGACCAAACCCTCTCGGTGGCTACACCTTC
. | 14 | TRBJ1-2 | TRBV4-3 | . | CASSQARVNYGYTF | TGCGCCAGCAGCCAAGCCAGGGTTAACTATGGCTACACCTTC
. | 16 | TRBJ1-1 | TRBV5-8 | once | CASSLLPAPGNTEAFF | TGTGCCAGCAGCTTGCTTCCGGCCCCGGGGAACACTGAAGCTTTCTTT
. | 13 | TRBJ1-1 | TRBV29-1 | . | CSAYGLGATEAFF | TGCAGCGCTTATGGGTTAGGAGCCACTGAAGCTTTCTTT
. | 13 | TRBJ1-1 | TRBV7-2 | . | CASSLGTWAEAFF | TGTGCCAGCAGCTTAGGGACTTGGGCTGAAGCTTTCTTT
. | 14 | TRBJ1-3 | TRBV30 | . | CASHSEYDGNTIYF | TGTGCCTCTCACTCCGAATATGATGGAAACACCATATATTTT
TRBD2 | 15 | TRBJ2-5 | TRBV2 | . | CAILLSWEGRETQYF | TGTGCCATCCTGCTCTCGTGGGAGGGCCGAGAGACCCAGTACTTC
TRBD1 | 15 | TRBJ2-1 | TRBV14 | few | CASSRGQSSYNEQFF | TGTGCCAGCAGCCGGGGACAGAGCTCCTACAATGAGCAGTTCTTC
. | 15 | TRBJ2-3 | TRBV13 | . | CASSLAAGGTDTQYF | TGTGCCAGCAGCTTAGCGGCAGGGGGCACAGATACGCAGTATTTT
. | 13 | TRBJ1-2 | TRBV7-2 | . | CASSLAGTYGYTF | TGTGCCAGCAGCTTAGCGGGGACCTATGGCTACACCTTC
TRBD1 | 14 | TRBJ2-1 | TRBV9 | once | CASSPRGLWNEQFF | TGTGCCAGCAGCCCCAGGGGGCTATGGAATGAGCAGTTCTTC
. | 14 | TRBJ2-1 | TRBV7-9 | . | CASSLAEGASGQFF | TGTGCCAGCAGCTTAGCGGAGGGGGCGAGCGGGCAGTTCTTC
. | 14 | TRBJ2-7 | TRBV28 | . | CASSFYRVDYEQYF | TGTGCCAGCAGTTTCTACAGAGTAGACTACGAGCAGTACTTC
TRBD1 | 15 | TRBJ1-1 | TRBV4-3 | . | CASSQGTGRGTEAFF | TGCGCCAGCAGCCAAGGGACAGGGAGGGGCACTGAAGCTTTCTTT
TRBD1 | 13 | TRBJ1-2 | TRBV7-9 | once | CASSGDRAAGYTF | TGTGCCAGCAGCGGCGACAGGGCGGCGGGCTACACCTTC
. | 13 | TRBJ1-6 | TRBV11-2 | medium-sized | CASSLQAGPSLHF | TGTGCCAGCAGCTTACAGGCAGGTCCTTCACTCCACTTT
. | 14 | TRBJ2-5 | TRBV15 | . | CATSPGPGEETQYF | TGTGCCACCAGCCCAGGGCCCGGGGAAGAGACCCAGTACTTC
TRBD1 | 15 | TRBJ1-1 | TRBV7-8 | . | CASSRWTGLTPEAFF | TGTGCCAGCAGCAGATGGACAGGGTTAACCCCTGAAGCTTTCTTT
. | 13 | TRBJ1-5 | TRBV7-8 | . | CASSSLDVQPQHF | TGTGCCAGCAGCTCCCTGGACGTTCAGCCCCAGCATTTT